This TCR beta chain was captured in a study of beta chain features in type 1 diabetes. Notes on the study in general: Shorter templates might be favored by PCR, and equally so in patients and in controls.

Only a few counts were recorded for this clone. The antigen remains unidentified. Reverse transcription of all isolated RNA meant that expressed TCRB transcripts were sequenced. Data came from immunoSEQ multiplex PCR; TCRdb stores just in-frame clones and leaves some out. This sample yields about 130,000 clones, of which 7% to 10% are seen a single time; around 0.7% belongs to the top ten. The clonotype comes from a man younger than 35 in good health. Sequencing was performed on central memory CD4+ T cells from blood.

The CDR3 protein is CAWSKNPGTGSPEAFF. CDR3 coding DNA: TGTGCCTGGAGTAAAAACCCCGGGACAGGGAGCCCTGAAGCTTTCTTT. The V and J genes are TRBV30 and TRBJ1-1; 9 bases fit TRBD1. J lost 6 bases, V lost 2 bases, and 13 bases had no gene match. The CDR3 has 16 amino acids. Germline CDR1 GTSNPN, CDR2 SVGIG (reference sequence).